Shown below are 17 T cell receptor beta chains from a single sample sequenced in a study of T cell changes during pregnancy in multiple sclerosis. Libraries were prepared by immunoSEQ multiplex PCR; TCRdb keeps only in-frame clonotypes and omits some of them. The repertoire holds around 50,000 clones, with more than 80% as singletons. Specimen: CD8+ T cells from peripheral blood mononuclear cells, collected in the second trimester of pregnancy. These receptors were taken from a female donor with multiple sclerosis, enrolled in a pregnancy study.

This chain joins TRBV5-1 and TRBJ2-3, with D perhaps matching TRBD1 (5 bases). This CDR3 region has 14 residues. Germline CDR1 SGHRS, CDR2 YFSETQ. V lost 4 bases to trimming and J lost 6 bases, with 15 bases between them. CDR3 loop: CASSIGQVYDTQYF. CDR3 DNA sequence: TGCGCCAGCAGCATAGGACAAGTATATGATACGCAGTATTTT.

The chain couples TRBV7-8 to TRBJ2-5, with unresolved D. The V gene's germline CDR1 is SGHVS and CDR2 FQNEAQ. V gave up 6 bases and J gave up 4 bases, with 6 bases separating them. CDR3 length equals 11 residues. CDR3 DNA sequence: TGTGCCAGCAGACAAACAGAGACCCAGTACTTC. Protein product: CASRQTETQYF.

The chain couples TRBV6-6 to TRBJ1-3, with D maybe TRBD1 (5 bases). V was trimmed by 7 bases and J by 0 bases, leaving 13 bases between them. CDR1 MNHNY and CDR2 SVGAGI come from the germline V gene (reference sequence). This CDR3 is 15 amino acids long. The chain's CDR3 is CASMGGPFSGNTIYF. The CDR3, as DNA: TGTGCCAGCATGGGGGGACCCTTCTCTGGAAACACCATATATTTT.

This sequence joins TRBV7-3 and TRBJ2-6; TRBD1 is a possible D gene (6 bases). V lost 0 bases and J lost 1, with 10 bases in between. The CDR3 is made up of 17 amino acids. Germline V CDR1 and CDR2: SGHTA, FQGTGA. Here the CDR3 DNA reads TGTGCCAGCAGCTTAACGGCAGGGGCATCTGGGGCCAACGTCCTGACTTTC. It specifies CASSLTAGASGANVLTF.

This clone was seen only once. The CDR3 DNA sequence: TGTGCCAGTAGCCCTTTTGGTAGGGGAGGTGAGCAGTTCTTC. It translates to CASSPFGRGGEQFF. The gene calls are TRBV19 and TRBJ2-1; D possibly corresponds to TRBD2 (6 bases). The V gene lost 6 bases and the J gene lost 9 bases, with 18 bases spanning the gap. The germline V gene encodes CDR1 LNHDA and CDR2 SQIVND (reference sequence). This CDR3 has 14 amino acids.

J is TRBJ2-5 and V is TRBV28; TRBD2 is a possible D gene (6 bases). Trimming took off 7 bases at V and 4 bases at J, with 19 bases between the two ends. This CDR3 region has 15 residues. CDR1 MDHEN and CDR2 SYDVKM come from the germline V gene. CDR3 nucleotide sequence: TGTGCCAGCACCGAACAGTTGGAGGGGTCAGAGACCCAGTACTTC. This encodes CASTEQLEGSETQYF.

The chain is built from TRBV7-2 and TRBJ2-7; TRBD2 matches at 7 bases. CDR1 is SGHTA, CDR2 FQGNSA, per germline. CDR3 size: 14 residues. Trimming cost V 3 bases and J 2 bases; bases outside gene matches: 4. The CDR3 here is CASSLGGYAYEQYF. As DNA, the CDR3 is TGTGCCAGCAGCTTGGGGGGGTATGCCTACGAGCAGTACTTC.

CDR3 amino acids: CASSATANYGYTF. The CDR3 DNA sequence: TGTGCCAGTAGTGCGACAGCTAACTATGGCTACACCTTC. The chain joins TRBV19 to TRBJ1-2; D is possibly TRBD1 (5 bases). The germline V and J ends were trimmed by 5 bases and 0 bases, with 7 bases remaining between them. Germline CDR1 is LNHDA and CDR2 is SQIVND (reference sequence). The CDR3 covers 13 residues.

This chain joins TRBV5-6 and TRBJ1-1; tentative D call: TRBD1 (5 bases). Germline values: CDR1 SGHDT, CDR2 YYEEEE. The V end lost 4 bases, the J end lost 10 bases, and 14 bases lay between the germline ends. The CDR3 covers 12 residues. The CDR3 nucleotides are TGTGCCAGCAGCCCCGCTTCCGGGGGAGCTTTCTTT. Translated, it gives CASSPASGGAFF.

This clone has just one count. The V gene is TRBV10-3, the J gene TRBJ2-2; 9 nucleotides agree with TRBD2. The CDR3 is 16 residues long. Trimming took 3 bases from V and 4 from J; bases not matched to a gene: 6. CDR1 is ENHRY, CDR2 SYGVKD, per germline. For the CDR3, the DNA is TGTGCCATCAGTGAATGGGGCGGGGGGGCCACCGGGGAGCTGTTTTTT. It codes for CAISEWGGGATGELFF.

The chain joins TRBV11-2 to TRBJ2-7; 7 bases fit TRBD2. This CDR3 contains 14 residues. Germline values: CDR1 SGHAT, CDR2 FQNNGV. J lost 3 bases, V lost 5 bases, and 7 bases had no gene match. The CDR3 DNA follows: TGTGCCAGCAGCCTCGGGGGGATTAACTACGAGCAGTACTTC. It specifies CASSLGGINYEQYF. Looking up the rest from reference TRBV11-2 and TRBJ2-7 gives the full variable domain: EAGVAQSPRYKIIEKRQSVAFWCNPISGHATLYWYQQILGQGPKLLIQFQNNGVVDDSQLPKDRFSAERLKGVDSTLKIQPAKLEDSAVYLCASSLGGINYEQYFGPGTRLTVT.

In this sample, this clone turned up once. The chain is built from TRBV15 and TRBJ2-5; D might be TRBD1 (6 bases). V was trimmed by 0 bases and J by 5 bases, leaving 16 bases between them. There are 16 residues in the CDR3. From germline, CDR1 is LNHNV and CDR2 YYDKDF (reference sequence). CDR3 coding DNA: TGTGCCACCAGCAGAGATCGGGTAGGGGGTCTGGAGACCCAGTACTTC. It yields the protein CATSRDRVGGLETQYF.

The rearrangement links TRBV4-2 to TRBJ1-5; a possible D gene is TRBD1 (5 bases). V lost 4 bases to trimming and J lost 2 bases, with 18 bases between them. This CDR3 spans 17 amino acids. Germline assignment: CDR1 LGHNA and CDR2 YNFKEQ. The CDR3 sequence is CASSPLASGAGNQPQHF. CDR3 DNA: TGTGCCAGCAGCCCCCTTGCCTCTGGGGCTGGCAATCAGCCCCAGCATTTT.

This CDR3 reads CASSPAGYGYTF. CDR3 coding DNA: TGCGCCAGCAGTCCGGCAGGATATGGCTACACCTTC. The chain links TRBV10-2 to TRBJ1-2; no firm D call. Germline V gene lookup returns CDR1 WSHSY and CDR2 SAAADI. V dropped 5 bases and J dropped 5 bases, with 9 bases sitting between them. CDR3 length: 12 residues.

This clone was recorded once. The CDR3: CASSSGLKETQYF. In DNA, the CDR3 is TGTGCCAGCAGCTCGGGACTTAAAGAGACCCAGTACTTC. The V call is TRBV11-3, the J call TRBJ2-5; a possible D gene is TRBD2 (6 bases). CDR1 SGHNT and CDR2 YENEEA come from the germline V gene. Trimming removed 4 bases at V and 3 bases at J, with 9 bases between. The CDR3 length is 13 residues.

The CDR3 region has the DNA TGTGCCAGCAGTCCCGACTTAGATACGCAGTATTTT. Protein sequence: CASSPDLDTQYF. The genes are TRBV27 and TRBJ2-3; D ambiguous. CDR1 and CDR2 from the germline V gene are MNHEY and SMNVEV (reference sequence). This CDR3 is 12 amino acids long. V lost 5 bases and J 5 bases, leaving 8 bases between the germline ends.

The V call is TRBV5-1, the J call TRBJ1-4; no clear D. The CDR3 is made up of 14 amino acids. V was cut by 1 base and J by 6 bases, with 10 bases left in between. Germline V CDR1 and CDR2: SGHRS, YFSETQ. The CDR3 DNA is TGCGCCAGCAGCTTGTTCCCGGAGGATGAAAAACTGTTTTTT. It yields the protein CASSLFPEDEKLFF.